This TCR beta chain originates from a study of CD8+CD57+ T cells in acquired aplastic anemia. Genomic DNA provided the template from which TCR beta VDJ and CDR3 profiles were obtained. MiXCR, applied by TCRdb to the reads, yields one record per CDR3 protein. Among around 170,000 distinct CDR3 sequences listed, approximately 50% were seen once. This clonotype has a count of ten or more. Its antigen remains unidentified. Before being chosen for sequencing, patients had shown CD8+CD57+ cell expansion by flow cytometry. Acquired aplastic anemia of severe grade affected all patients. Points from the study as a whole: Patients and controls were found to share around 30 CD8+ CDR3 sequences.

Material for sequencing was sorted CD4+, CD8+, or CD8+CD57+ T cells (not recorded which) from PBMCs. This receptor was obtained from a human donor with aplastic anemia.

This CDR3 reads CASSDTGELFF. In DNA form, the CDR3 reads TGTGCCAGCAGTGACACCGGGGAGCTGTTTTTT. The rearrangement links TRBV2 to TRBJ2-2; no definite D call. From germline, CDR1 is SNHLY and CDR2 FYNNEI. V was clipped by 3 bases and J by 4 bases, with 0 bases between them. The CDR3 has 11 residues.